The 23 T cell receptor beta chains below come from one sample, sequenced in a study of radiation and T cells in renal cell carcinoma (dated by TCRdb to 2018 to 2020). The library was made by the immunoSEQ multiplex PCR assay. TCRdb's version of the immuneACCESS table is confined to in-frame rearrangements and falls short of the full clone set. An unresolved V gene accounts for under half of the shortfall where checked; the remainder is of unknown origin. The sample table shows about 130,000 clones, and 88% are seen once. The ten largest make up about 5% of the sample. Taken with the paper, the label for time point translates to: blood 2 weeks post-SBRT. The treatment or condition label on this specimen signifies: 15 Gy SBRT to primary tumor, nephrectomy 4 weeks later. Material: blood, obtained from a patient whose treatment included radiotherapy and nephrectomy. The receptor set was obtained from a woman in her 70s with renal cell carcinoma.

The CDR3 spells CASSLTGGEGYTF. CDR3 nucleotide sequence: TGTGCCAGCAGTCTGACAGGGGGAGAGGGCTACACCTTC. J is TRBJ1-2 and V is TRBV6-1, with 9 bases that match TRBD1. V dropped 5 bases and J dropped 8; count of bases not matched to a gene: 6. CDR1 is MNHNS, CDR2 SASEGT, per germline. The CDR3 loop spans 13 amino acids.

The rearrangement uses TRBV2 and TRBJ1-1; unclear D gene. Germline CDR1 and CDR2: SNHLY and FYNNEI. This CDR3 region has 13 residues. V lost 7 bases and J 0 bases, leaving 9 bases between the germline ends. CDR3 nucleotides: TGTGCCAGCAAAGGTACAGTGAACACTGAAGCTTTCTTT. Translated: CASKGTVNTEAFF.

V is TRBV5-6 and J is TRBJ2-5, with TRBD1 matching over 9 bases. V was pared by 4 bases and J by 5 bases, with 9 bases of the junction left unmatched. Germline V gene lookup returns CDR1 SGHDT and CDR2 YYEEEE. There are 15 residues in the CDR3. As DNA, the CDR3 is TGTGCCAGCAGCGTTCCGGGACAGGGTGGCGAGACCCAGTACTTC. Protein sequence: CASSVPGQGGETQYF.

This clone was counted only a few times. This chain links TRBV27 with TRBJ2-1; 10 positions agree with TRBD2. The V and J ends lost 4 bases and 5 bases, in that order; junction bases with no gene match: 5. The CDR3 runs 15 residues. CDR1 and CDR2 from the germline V gene are MNHEY and SMNVEV (reference sequence). The CDR3, as DNA: TGTGCCAGCAGTTCAGCGGGGGGGCCCCACAATGAGCAGTTCTTC. Protein sequence: CASSSAGGPHNEQFF.

This clone has more than one count but fewer than ten. The same CDR3 arises from other DNA sequences in this sample as well. The chain employs TRBV5-1 and TRBJ1-1, with D possibly TRBD1 on 5 matching bases. Per germline, CDR1 SGHRS and CDR2 YFSETQ. CDR3 length: 13 residues. V was cut by 5 bases and J by 1 base, with 9 bases left in between. In DNA, the CDR3 is TGCGCCAGCAGTCCCACAGGGAACACTGAAGCTTTCTTT. Translation: CASSPTGNTEAFF.

This chain links TRBV5-1 with TRBJ1-4; 10 nucleotides match TRBD1. Germline trimming cut 0 bases from V and 5 bases from J; bases unmatched to any gene: 1. This CDR3 is built from 15 residues. Germline V gene sequence: CDR1 SGHRS, CDR2 YFSETQ. CDR3 nucleotide sequence: TGCGCCAGCAGCTTGGCGGGACAGGGGAATGAAAAACTGTTTTTT. Translation: CASSLAGQGNEKLFF. The full variable domain, completed using reference TRBV5-1 and TRBJ1-4, is KAGVTQTPRYLIKTRGQQVTLSCSPISGHRSVSWYQQTPGQGLQFLFEYFSETQRNKGNFPGRFSGRQFSNSRSEMNVSTLELGDSALYLCASSLAGQGNEKLFFGSGTQLSVL.

This clone is a singleton in its sample. The chain combines TRBV7-2 with TRBJ1-2; D possibly corresponds to TRBD1 (6 bases). Trimming took off 5 bases at V and 4 bases at J, with 17 bases between the two ends. CDR1 is SGHTA and CDR2 is FQGNSA in the germline V gene. The CDR3 covers 15 residues. CDR3: CASSPVGGGIYGYTF. DNA for the CDR3: TGTGCCAGCAGCCCCGTCGGGGGGGGCATCTATGGCTACACCTTC.

The genes are TRBV29-1 and TRBJ1-1; D unresolved. This CDR3 is built from 13 residues. V gave up 7 bases and J gave up 1 base, with 13 bases separating them. Germline CDR1 is SQVTM and CDR2 is ANQGSEA. CDR3 DNA sequence: TGCAGCGACGTACAAGGTGGGAACACTGAAGCTTTCTTT. Residues: CSDVQGGNTEAFF.

V is TRBV6-1 and J is TRBJ1-3; D might be TRBD1 (5 bases). Germline CDR1 reads MNHNS; CDR2 reads SASEGT. The CDR3 contains 18 residues. V dropped 6 bases and J dropped 0 bases, with 21 bases sitting between them. The CDR3 here is CASREINRGQFSGNTIYF. CDR3 nucleotide sequence: TGTGCCAGCAGAGAAATAAACCGGGGCCAATTCTCTGGAAACACCATATATTTT.

This chain connects TRBV7-9 to TRBJ2-7, with a weak D call TRBD2 (5 bases). The germline V gene has CDR1 SEHNR and CDR2 FQNEAQ (reference sequence). Trimming stripped 5 bases from V and 3 bases from J, with 20 bases between. CDR3 length: 16 amino acids. As DNA, the CDR3 is TGTGCCAGCAGCGCAGGACTGGGCGGGCGCTTCTACGAGCAGTACTTC. It translates to CASSAGLGGRFYEQYF.

CDR3 region: CASSPLGGQGNQPQHF. The CDR3 bases are TGTGCCAGCAGCCCACTAGGGGGGCAGGGCAATCAGCCCCAGCATTTT. V gene TRBV7-6 combines with J gene TRBJ1-5, with TRBD1 as a possible D gene (6 bases). CDR1 SGHVS and CDR2 FNYEAQ come from the germline V gene. The CDR3 spans 16 residues. V shed 5 bases and J shed 2 bases, with 16 bases lying between them.

The V and J genes are TRBV10-3 and TRBJ2-5; 13 positions match TRBD2. Germline CDR1 ENHRY, CDR2 SYGVKD. The CDR3 totals 14 residues. V lost 10 bases and J lost 1; bases outside the gene matches: 3. The CDR3 loop is CATGLAGSQETQYF. In DNA, the CDR3 is TGTGCCACGGGACTAGCGGGGAGCCAAGAGACCCAGTACTTC.

The chain carries TRBV9 and TRBJ1-6; TRBD1 matches at 7 bases. CDR1 and CDR2 from the germline V gene are SGDLS and YYNGEE. The CDR3 is 15 amino acids. V was clipped by 4 bases and J by 9 bases; unmatched bases: 10. The CDR3 sequence is CASSPTGFSISPLHF. For the CDR3, the DNA is TGTGCCAGCAGCCCGACAGGGTTTTCCATTTCACCCCTCCACTTT.

The table lists this clone with a few counts. This chain connects TRBV19 to TRBJ1-1; 7 nucleotides agree with TRBD1. From germline, CDR1 is LNHDA and CDR2 SQIVND (reference sequence). The CDR3 contains 13 residues. V lost 4 bases, J lost 9 bases, and 8 bases stayed unmatched. CDR3 nucleotide sequence: TGTGCCAGTAGTACCCAGACAGGGCCAAAAGCTTTCTTT. Protein product: CASSTQTGPKAFF.

The V gene is TRBV6-1, the J gene TRBJ2-3; the match to TRBD2 covers 7 bases. This CDR3 region has 15 residues. V lost 6 bases, J lost 9 bases, and 15 bases stayed unmatched. Per the germline V gene, CDR1 is MNHNS and CDR2 is SASEGT. In DNA form, the CDR3 reads TGTGCCAGCAGAATCGAGCGGGGCGCCGGAGGCACGCAGTATTTT. Residues: CASRIERGAGGTQYF.

Comments on this clone: Other DNA variants within this sample encode the same CDR3. The chain is built from TRBV7-2 and TRBJ1-6; no clear D gene. Trimming pared 5 bases from V and 0 bases from J, leaving 8 bases between. The CDR3 length is 15 residues. From germline, CDR1 is SGHTA and CDR2 FQGNSA. Written as DNA, the CDR3 is TGTGCCAGCAGCCTACTTAGCTCCTATAATTCACCCCTCCACTTT. Translating it yields CASSLLSSYNSPLHF.

The chain carries TRBV19 and TRBJ2-7, with D possibly called TRBD1 or TRBD2 (5 bases each). Trimming pared 6 bases from V and 1 base from J, leaving 13 bases between. The V gene's germline CDR1 is LNHDA and CDR2 SQIVND (reference sequence). This CDR3 spans 14 amino acids. CDR3: CASSQYGASYEQYF. In nucleotides, the CDR3 is TGTGCCAGTAGCCAGTACGGGGCGTCCTACGAGCAGTACTTC. Full variable domain (missing parts from reference TRBV19 and TRBJ2-7): DGGITQSPKYLFRKEGQNVTLSCEQNLNHDAMYWYRQDPGQGLRLIYYSQIVNDFQKGDIAEGYSVSREKKESFPLTVTSAQKNPTAFYLCASSQYGASYEQYFGPGTRLTVT.

This chain joins TRBV6-1 and TRBJ1-1; TRBD1 might be the D (6 bases). V shed 7 bases and J shed 11 bases, with 14 bases lying between them. In germline, CDR1 is MNHNS, CDR2 SASEGT. This CDR3 has 11 residues. The CDR3 reads CASTGRGQAFF. The CDR3, as DNA: TGTGCCAGCACCGGGCGGGGGCAGGCTTTCTTT.

The chain links TRBV19 to TRBJ1-5, with 8 bases fitting TRBD1. Germline values: CDR1 LNHDA, CDR2 SQIVND (reference sequence). The CDR3 is made up of 17 amino acids. Trimming took 1 base from V and 1 from J; bases not matched to a gene: 6. The CDR3 here is CASSIGQGARSNQPQHF. The DNA for the CDR3 is TGTGCCAGTAGTATAGGGCAGGGGGCGAGAAGCAATCAGCCCCAGCATTTT.

V usage is TRBV5-1 and J usage is TRBJ2-5; D ambiguous. V gave up 4 bases and J gave up 1 base, with 17 bases separating them. Germline lookup yields CDR1 SGHRS and CDR2 YFSETQ. The CDR3 has 16 amino acids. The CDR3: CASSLGTFEVQETQYF. The CDR3 coding sequence is TGCGCCAGCAGCCTCGGTACGTTTGAAGTCCAAGAGACCCAGTACTTC. Supplemented by reference TRBV5-1 and TRBJ2-5, the full variable domain reads KAGVTQTPRYLIKTRGQQVTLSCSPISGHRSVSWYQQTPGQGLQFLFEYFSETQRNKGNFPGRFSGRQFSNSRSEMNVSTLELGDSALYLCASSLGTFEVQETQYFGPGTRLLVL.

V gene TRBV5-6 combines with J gene TRBJ1-3; D unresolved. The germline V gene has CDR1 SGHDT and CDR2 YYEEEE. This CDR3 region has 15 residues. Trimming shortened V by 3 bases and J by 6 bases, and 16 bases separated the two germline ends. The CDR3 protein is CASSSEEGNLNTIYF. Here the CDR3 DNA reads TGTGCCAGCAGCTCCGAGGAGGGAAACTTAAACACCATATATTTT. Using reference TRBV5-6 and TRBJ1-3 for the parts outside the CDR3, the full variable domain is DAGVTQSPTHLIKTRGQQVTLRCSPKSGHDTVSWYQQALGQGPQFIFQYYEEEERQRGNFPDRFSGHQFPNYSSELNVNALLLGDSALYLCASSSEEGNLNTIYFGEGSWLTVV.

This chain uses TRBV6-5 with TRBJ2-3; D uncertain. This CDR3 has 14 residues. The V end lost 5 bases, the J end lost 2 bases, and 11 bases lay between the germline ends. CDR1 is MNHEY, CDR2 SVGAGI, per germline. This CDR3 reads CASSPRRNTDTQYF. For the CDR3, the DNA is TGTGCCAGCAGTCCTCGGCGCAACACAGATACGCAGTATTTT.

The chain is built from TRBV15 and TRBJ2-7; D perhaps matches TRBD2 (6 bases). Trimming cost V 0 bases and J 3 bases, with 9 bases left between them. The CDR3 sequence is 14 residues long. Germline assignment: CDR1 LNHNV and CDR2 YYDKDF (reference sequence). As DNA, the CDR3 is TGTGCCACCAGCAGAGATAGCGGAGTCTACGAGCAGTACTTC. As protein: CATSRDSGVYEQYF.